This TCR beta chain was obtained from a study of blood T cell repertoires in COVID-19. On the study more broadly: Both acute and convalescent COVID-19 samples were obtained from the United States, Italy and Spain. T cells, B-cell-depleted T cells, or PBMCs provided the cDNA or gDNA that served as material.

Per the authors' pipeline: The authors estimated nucleated cell counts from reference gene primer amplification. Using immunoSEQ multiplex PCR, the repertoire was profiled, and TCRdb retains in-frame clones only, with some absent. V, J and clone size derive from that table, while D and trimming were established from the DNA sequence. The table has approximately 250,000 clones, around 86% seen once. V lost 5 bases and J 0 bases, leaving 37 bases between the germline ends. Germline values: CDR1 MDHEN, CDR2 SYDVKM. The CDR3 has 23 amino acids. The chain employs TRBV28 and TRBJ1-2; maybe TRBD1 (5 bases). The source is a man in his forties with active or convalescent COVID-19. What was sequenced was peripheral blood. CDR3 coding DNA: TGTGCCAGCAGTGTTCAGTGGCCGGGCAGGGAGGTTCTTAACTCCGGGGCTAACTATGGCTACACCTTC. Translation: CASSVQWPGREVLNSGANYGYTF.